The 22 T cell receptor beta chains listed next were all sequenced from one sample in a study of identical twins. Using its own MiXCR run on the 5' RACE reads, TCRdb lists one record per CDR3 protein. The data hold hundreds of thousands of distinct CDR3 sequences, with roughly 24% observed a single time. These data were also reused for a study on T cells expressing NK-cell markers.

Material for sequencing was CD4+ T cells sorted from blood. The receptor source for this set is a woman younger than 30 in good health.

This clonotype is labeled medium-sized (0.01 to 0.1%). The chain employs TRBV12-3 or TRBV12-4 and TRBJ1-5; 9 bases agree with TRBD1. CDR3 length equals 14 residues. With V trimmed by 6 bases and J by 7 bases, 7 bases remained unmatched. The CDR3 DNA reads as TGTGCCAGCAGGCCACAGGGGGCGGGACAGCCCCAGCATTTT. Translated: CASRPQGAGQPQHF.

This clonotype was found once. The rearrangement uses TRBV12-3 or TRBV12-4 and TRBJ2-4, with 9 bases aligning to TRBD1. Trimming removed 4 bases from V and 2 bases from J; junction bases left unmatched: 9. This CDR3 region has 17 residues. CDR3 amino acids: CASSYQTGGITKNIQYF. As DNA, the CDR3 is TGTGCCAGCAGTTACCAGACAGGGGGAATAACCAAAAACATTCAGTACTTC.

In its sample, this clonotype was seen a few times. J is TRBJ2-3 and V is TRBV5-1; a weak D match, TRBD2 (6 bases). The CDR3 consists of 15 residues. Trimming stripped 1 base from V and 1 base from J, with 10 bases between. In germline, CDR1 is SGHRS, CDR2 YFSETQ. CDR3 sequence (DNA): TGCGCCAGCAGCTTGAGGGCTAGCGGCACAGATACGCAGTATTTT. Its translation is CASSLRASGTDTQYF.

V is TRBV7-2 and J is TRBJ2-7; unclear D gene. V was trimmed by 3 bases and J by 4 bases, leaving 7 bases between them. Germline assignment: CDR1 SGHTA and CDR2 FQGNSA. The CDR3 has 12 residues. Here the CDR3 DNA reads TGTGCCAGCAGCTTGTGGGGATACGAGCAGTACTTC. It codes for CASSLWGYEQYF.

The J gene is TRBJ2-1, the V gene TRBV10-3, with a weak D call TRBD2 (5 bases). Germline loops: CDR1 ENHRY, CDR2 SYGVKD. This CDR3 has 14 residues. Between the trimmed V and J ends, which lost 4 bases and 6 bases, there was a span of 13 bases. CDR3 in amino acids: CAISAEGVGNEQFF. The CDR3 bases are TGTGCCATCAGTGCTGAGGGAGTTGGCAATGAGCAGTTCTTC.

This clonotype was observed a handful of times. CDR3 residues: CASSFTGATYEQYF. CDR3 in DNA: TGCGCCAGCAGCTTCACCGGGGCCACCTACGAGCAGTACTTC. The gene calls are TRBV5-1 and TRBJ2-7; D is possibly TRBD1 or TRBD2 (5 bases each). Trimming pared 2 bases from V and 2 bases from J, leaving 11 bases between. Looked up from germline, CDR1 is SGHRS and CDR2 is YFSETQ. The CDR3 length is 14 residues.

The V gene is TRBV30, the J gene TRBJ1-1; D not resolved. From germline, CDR1 is GTSNPN and CDR2 SVGIG (reference sequence). The V end was cut by 2 bases, the J end by 3 bases, with 10 bases between. The CDR3 is made up of 13 amino acids. CDR3 region: CAWSRSSYTEAFF. CDR3 DNA: TGTGCCTGGAGTAGGAGCTCGTACACTGAAGCTTTCTTT.

In DNA, the CDR3 is TGCAGCGTGGACAGGGGGTCGTTGGATACGCAGTATTTT. Translated, it gives CSVDRGSLDTQYF. This rearrangement joins TRBV29-1 to TRBJ2-3; TRBD1 aligns across 10 bases. CDR1 is SQVTM and CDR2 is ANQGSEA in the germline V gene. The CDR3 length is 13 residues. The junction had 6 bases not matched to a gene; V was cut back by 6 bases and J by 6 bases.

The rearrangement joins TRBV27 to TRBJ2-7, with TRBD2 matching over 13 bases. The germline CDR1 and CDR2 sequences are MNHEY and SMNVEV (reference sequence). CDR3 length: 17 amino acids. V gave up 5 bases and J gave up 5 bases; unmatched junction bases: 12. CDR3 sequence reads: CASSPLRTSGRGDEQYF. The CDR3 DNA sequence: TGTGCCAGCAGTCCGCTTCGGACTAGCGGGAGAGGTGACGAGCAGTACTTC.

With regard to this clonotype: Mismatch with germline at one junction end may stem from a read error. The chain uses TRBV18 and TRBJ2-2, with D perhaps matching TRBD2 (5 bases). CDR1 is KGHSH, CDR2 LQKENI, per germline. This CDR3 region has 15 residues. CDR3 region: CASSPQRENTGELFF. CDR3 coding DNA: TGTGCCAGCTCCCCACAACGGGAGAACACCGGGGAGCTGTTTTTT.

This clonotype was observed a handful of times. CDR3 sequence (DNA): TGTGCCAGCAGCCCTAAAAATAGCAATCAGCCCCAGCATTTT. Translated, it gives CASSPKNSNQPQHF. The rearrangement links TRBV12-3 or TRBV12-4 to TRBJ1-5; no definite D call. This CDR3 has 14 amino acids. V was clipped by 6 bases and J by 0 bases, with 9 bases between them.

The CDR3 region is CSADEGGNEQYF. The CDR3, as DNA: TGCAGTGCCGATGAAGGCGGGAACGAGCAGTACTTC. The genes are TRBV20-1 and TRBJ2-7, with a weak D call TRBD2 (6 bases). Per germline, CDR1 DFQATT and CDR2 SNEGSKA (reference sequence). The CDR3 is 12 residues long. V lost 6 bases to trimming and J lost 5 bases, with 14 bases between them.

This clonotype was seen only a few times. The chain is built from TRBV5-5 and TRBJ2-7; the D call may be TRBD1 or TRBD2 (5 bases each). The ends were cut back, 5 bases at V and 4 bases at J, with 16 bases in the middle. CDR1 SGHKS and CDR2 YYEKEE come from the germline V gene (reference sequence). The length of the CDR3 is 14 residues. Here the CDR3 reads CASRVRGTDYEQYF. As DNA, the CDR3 is TGTGCCAGCAGAGTTAGAGGGACGGATTACGAGCAGTACTTC.

This clonotype was picked up a small number of times. The V gene is TRBV29-1, the J gene TRBJ2-3; D gene unclear. This CDR3 comprises 14 residues. V lost 6 bases, J lost 0 bases, and 13 bases lay in between. The germline V gene encodes CDR1 SQVTM and CDR2 ANQGSEA. CDR3 region: CSVGRTLSTDTQYF. In DNA, the CDR3 is TGCAGCGTCGGTCGGACCCTTAGCACAGATACGCAGTATTTT.

This clonotype appeared once. The chain combines TRBV6-5 with TRBJ1-4; D is perhaps TRBD1 (5 bases). Deletions cut 1 base from V and 7 bases from J, with 10 bases between. Germline V gives CDR1 MNHEY, CDR2 SVGAGI. The CDR3 consists of 14 residues. CDR3 sequence reads: CASSYYQGTEKLFF. The CDR3 DNA reads TGTGCCAGCAGTTACTACCAGGGTACTGAAAAACTGTTTTTT.

This clonotype was seen more than once but under ten times. This chain joins TRBV20-1 and TRBJ2-1, with 7 bases aligning to TRBD2. V dropped 6 bases and J dropped 1; count of bases not matched to a gene: 6. Looked up from germline, CDR1 is DFQATT and CDR2 is SNEGSKA (reference sequence). The CDR3 covers 14 residues. The CDR3 reads CSAVGAGSYNEQFF. For the CDR3, the DNA is TGCAGTGCAGTCGGAGCGGGATCCTACAATGAGCAGTTCTTC.

This rearrangement joins TRBV20-1 to TRBJ2-5, with D unresolved. The CDR3 totals 11 residues. The V gene's germline CDR1 is DFQATT and CDR2 SNEGSKA (reference sequence). The V end was cut by 8 bases, the J end by 3 bases, with 10 bases between. Here the CDR3 reads CSPWREETQYF. The CDR3 nucleotides read TGCAGTCCATGGCGCGAAGAGACCCAGTACTTC.

This clonotype was picked up a small number of times. The chain employs TRBV7-9 and TRBJ2-3, with D tentatively TRBD2 (6 bases). Between the trimmed V and J ends, which lost 5 bases and 6 bases, there was a span of 15 bases. Germline CDR1 and CDR2: SEHNR and FQNEAQ (reference sequence). The CDR3 loop spans 14 amino acids. CDR3 DNA: TGTGCCAGCAGCGCCTTTGGAGGGCCCGATACGCAGTATTTT. It codes for CASSAFGGPDTQYF.

This clonotype showed up just a few times. The J gene is TRBJ1-4, the V gene TRBV6-5; no reliable D call. This CDR3 region has 11 residues. V lost 6 bases to trimming and J lost 5 bases, with 4 bases between them. The germline gives CDR1 MNHEY, CDR2 SVGAGI. The CDR3 DNA sequence: TGTGCCAGCAGGAAGAATGAAAAACTGTTTTTT. This translates into CASRKNEKLFF.

J is TRBJ2-5 and V is TRBV11-2; 7 nucleotides agree with TRBD2. Trimming cost V 6 bases and J 4 bases; bases outside gene matches: 14. The CDR3 extends over 16 amino acids. CDR1 and CDR2 (germline): SGHAT, FQNNGV. The CDR3 reads CASRRPGEGGRETQYF. In DNA form, the CDR3 reads TGTGCCAGCAGGCGGCCAGGAGAGGGAGGGAGAGAGACCCAGTACTTC. Looking up the rest from reference TRBV11-2 and TRBJ2-5 gives the full variable domain: EAGVAQSPRYKIIEKRQSVAFWCNPISGHATLYWYQQILGQGPKLLIQFQNNGVVDDSQLPKDRFSAERLKGVDSTLKIQPAKLEDSAVYLCASRRPGEGGRETQYFGPGTRLLVL.

This clonotype was seen only a few times. The V gene is TRBV12-3 or TRBV12-4, the J gene TRBJ1-1; D gene uncertain. CDR3 length: 14 residues. Trimming took off 5 bases at V and 4 bases at J, with 14 bases between the two ends. CDR3 protein: CASSPRTAGTEAFF. The CDR3 bases are TGTGCCAGCAGTCCGAGGACCGCTGGCACTGAAGCTTTCTTT.

This clonotype was counted only a few times. The chain employs TRBV20-1 and TRBJ1-1; a possible D gene is TRBD1 (5 bases). The CDR3 contains 11 residues. The germline CDR1 and CDR2 sequences are DFQATT and SNEGSKA (reference sequence). V dropped 0 bases and J dropped 11 bases, with 10 bases sitting between them. CDR3 sequence reads: CSARDYKGAFF. The CDR3 DNA reads TGCAGTGCTAGAGATTATAAGGGGGCTTTCTTT.